A selection of T cell receptor beta chains follows, all from one sample in a study of cytomegalovirus exposure and HLA in healthy donors. The repertoire was sequenced with immunoSEQ multiplex PCR; TCRdb's copy has only in-frame clones and lacks some. The data show 70,000 to 95,000 clones, under 95% seen once. Sequencing was done on a sample of PBMCs. These receptors were obtained from a woman aged 25 to 39 in good health and CMV-seronegative. The CDR3 runs from the conserved cysteine through the conserved F or W. D genes are given only for firm matches. Size is omitted from some rows. Given values are once, few, many or a class for expanded clones.

d_gene,j_gene,abundance,v_gene,CDR3aa,CDR3nt
TRBD2,TRBJ2-3,NA,TRBV5-1,CASSKGLAGRTDTQYF,TGCGCCAGCAGCAAAGGACTAGCGGGACGCACAGATACGCAGTATTTT
NA,TRBJ1-2,NA,TRBV5-1,CASSLGEYGYTF,TGCGCCAGCAGCTTGGGGGAGTATGGCTACACCTTC
TRBD1,TRBJ2-7,once,TRBV6-1,CASSERTGGPYEQYF,TGTGCCAGCAGTGAAAGGACAGGGGGTCCCTACGAGCAGTACTTC
NA,TRBJ1-2,NA,TRBV6-5,CASSYTANYGYTF,TGTGCCAGCAGTTACACGGCTAACTATGGCTACACCTTC
NA,TRBJ2-1,NA,TRBV12-5,CASGLRRDFLNEQFF,TGTGCTAGTGGTTTGCGCCGGGACTTCCTTAATGAGCAGTTCTTC
TRBD1,TRBJ2-3,NA,TRBV30,CAWRTPGQGTDTQYF,TGTGCCTGGAGAACGCCGGGACAGGGGACAGATACGCAGTATTTT
NA,TRBJ1-1,NA,TRBV19,CASSQGLEAFF,TGTGCCAGTAGTCAGGGATTAGAAGCTTTCTTT
TRBD2,TRBJ2-7,NA,TRBV11-2,CASSQTSGRSLGEQYF,TGTGCCAGCAGCCAGACTAGCGGGAGAAGTTTAGGCGAGCAGTACTTC
TRBD1,TRBJ2-1,NA,TRBV9,CASSERQGDYNEQFF,TGTGCCAGCAGCGAACGACAGGGGGATTACAATGAGCAGTTCTTC
TRBD1,TRBJ1-1,NA,TRBV18,CASSPRDRMNTEAFF,TGTGCCAGCTCACCGAGGGACAGGATGAACACTGAAGCTTTCTTT
TRBD1,TRBJ2-5,NA,TRBV5-1,CASRTPGQGETQYF,TGCGCCAGCAGAACTCCGGGACAGGGGGAGACCCAGTACTTC
NA,TRBJ2-1,NA,TRBV10-1,CAWPERSNEQFF,TGCGCCTGGCCGGAGCGGAGCAATGAGCAGTTCTTC
TRBD1,TRBJ2-3,NA,TRBV6-1,CASSSTGGRQYF,TGTGCCAGCAGTTCGACAGGGGGCCGGCAGTATTTT
TRBD1,TRBJ1-1,NA,TRBV6-6,CASRGTGSGNTEAFF,TGTGCCAGCAGAGGGACAGGGTCCGGGAACACTGAAGCTTTCTTT
TRBD2,TRBJ2-2,NA,TRBV9,CASSVGVTSSTGELFF,TGTGCCAGCAGCGTAGGGGTGACTAGCAGTACCGGGGAGCTGTTTTTT
NA,TRBJ2-7,NA,TRBV19,CASSSREHEQYF,TGTGCCAGTAGTTCCCGGGAGCACGAGCAGTACTTC
TRBD2,TRBJ2-2,NA,TRBV15,CATSRGTSGFTGELFF,TGTGCCACCAGCAGAGGGACTAGCGGATTCACCGGGGAGCTGTTTTTT
NA,TRBJ2-1,NA,TRBV5-1,CASSLVSGPGEQFF,TGCGCCAGCAGCTTGGTTTCAGGTCCAGGTGAGCAGTTCTTC
NA,TRBJ1-3,NA,TRBV18,CASSAGVVSGNTIYF,TGTGCCAGCTCAGCAGGCGTGGTTTCTGGAAACACCATATATTTT
NA,TRBJ2-5,NA,TRBV10-2,CASSELQGQGIRETQYF,TGCGCCAGCAGTGAGCTCCAGGGGCAGGGGATAAGAGAGACCCAGTACTTC
TRBD1,TRBJ2-7,NA,TRBV6-6,CASSRGSGTGPYEQYF,TGTGCCAGCAGTCGGGGGTCCGGGACAGGGCCCTACGAGCAGTACTTC
NA,TRBJ1-1,NA,TRBV7-2,CASSLGGLSTEAFF,TGTGCCAGCAGCTTGGGGGGATTGAGCACTGAAGCTTTCTTT
NA,TRBJ2-7,NA,TRBV6-1,CASSDLGAPYEQYF,TGTGCCAGCAGTGATCTAGGTGCCCCCTACGAGCAGTACTTC
TRBD1,TRBJ2-7,NA,TRBV27,CASKTGAYEQYF,TGTGCCAGCAAAACAGGGGCCTACGAGCAGTACTTC
NA,TRBJ1-3,NA,TRBV6-5,CASSYSYEAGNTIYF,TGTGCCAGCAGTTACTCGTATGAGGCTGGAAACACCATATATTTT
TRBD1,TRBJ2-7,NA,TRBV14,CASSQVGTGGYEQYF,TGTGCCAGCAGCCAAGTGGGGACAGGCGGCTACGAGCAGTACTTC
NA,TRBJ2-2,NA,TRBV10-3,CAIRGRTDSQELFF,TGTGCCATCAGAGGAAGGACCGACAGCCAAGAGCTGTTTTTT
TRBD1,TRBJ2-1,NA,TRBV11-3,CASSLDRGQGDEQFF,TGTGCCAGCAGCTTAGATCGGGGACAGGGCGATGAGCAGTTCTTC
NA,TRBJ2-4,NA,TRBV15,CATSRDRGGRAKNIQYF,TGTGCCACCAGCAGAGATAGGGGGGGAAGAGCCAAAAACATTCAGTACTTC